This T cell receptor (beta chain) was captured by sequencing in a study of blood T cell repertoires in COVID-19. Study-wide background: Samples representing acute and convalescent COVID-19 were sourced from the United States, Italy and Spain.

Authors' methods: Amplification from reference gene primers served as the basis for estimated nucleated cell counts. The protocol was immunoSEQ multiplex PCR, while the TCRdb copy is restricted to in-frame clones and leaves out a portion. V, J and clone size reflect that table, while D and trimming were determined from the DNA. This sample has about 280,000 clones, with nearly 90% found just once. The V and J ends lost 4 bases and 2 bases, in that order; junction bases with no gene match: 9. The CDR3 runs 16 residues. Per germline, CDR1 SGHDN and CDR2 FVKESK. The sequence was collected from a woman aged 25 to 39 who had recovered from COVID-19. The J gene is TRBJ2-7, the V gene TRBV14, with 9 positions matching TRBD1. The sequencing sample was made of PBMCs or T cells enriched from blood (not recorded which). The DNA for the CDR3 is TGTGCCAGCAGCCCCGGGCCGGGACAGGGAGCCTACGAGCAGTACTTC. Protein: CASSPGPGQGAYEQYF.